The 5 T cell receptor beta chains below come from one sample, sequenced in a study of graft-versus-host responses after intestinal transplantation. These receptors lack a known antigen. The table came from immunoSEQ multiplex PCR; TCRdb's copy has only in-frame clones and leaves some out. The data contain approximately 97,000 clones, approximately 90% of them singletons. The starting material was unstimulated CD8+ T cells sorted from spleen or lymph node cells, obtained before transplant. Receptors originate from a human donor who was the organ donor for an intestinal transplant.

The J gene is TRBJ2-1, the V gene TRBV7-3, with D maybe TRBD2 (5 bases). V lost 5 bases to trimming and J lost 10 bases, with 18 bases between them. CDR1 is SGHTA and CDR2 is FQGTGA in the germline V gene. The length of the CDR3 is 14 residues. The CDR3, as DNA: TGTGCCAGCAGCCAAATGGAGGCGGGCGCGGAGCAGTTCTTC. Protein: CASSQMEAGAEQFF.

The CDR3, as DNA: TGCGCCAGCAGCAGAGGACTAGCGGGAGGCTACGAGCAGTACTTC. Protein product: CASSRGLAGGYEQYF. The chain recombines TRBV5-1 with TRBJ2-7, with 14 bases lining up with TRBD2. V lost 4 bases, J lost 3 bases, and 3 bases stayed unmatched. This CDR3 is built from 15 residues. Germline CDR1 SGHRS, CDR2 YFSETQ.

V is TRBV1 and J is TRBJ2-2; TRBD2, the table's D call, lacks a check against the DNA. TRBV1 constitutes a pseudogene. This CDR3 has 15 residues. CDR3 bases: TGCACCAGCAGCCAACAAGGGAGACCACCCGGGGAGCTGTTTTTT. Translating gives CTSSQQGRPPGELFF.

The rearrangement uses TRBV19 and TRBJ1-5, with 8 bases that match TRBD1. V gave up 1 base and J gave up 7 bases; unmatched junction bases: 6. CDR1 and CDR2 (germline): LNHDA, SQIVND (reference sequence). The CDR3 has 15 residues. DNA for the CDR3: TGTGCCAGTAGTATAGCGGACAGGGCTCAACAGCCCCAGCATTTT. Amino acids: CASSIADRAQQPQHF.

V gene TRBV4-1 combines with J gene TRBJ2-1; 7 bases fit TRBD1. With V trimmed by 1 base and J by 15 bases, 9 bases remained unmatched. The germline V gene has CDR1 MGHRA and CDR2 YSYEKL. The CDR3 is 13 residues long. This CDR3 is CASSQVQGGTGFF. CDR3 nucleotides: TGCGCCAGCAGCCAAGTCCAAGGGGGCACGGGGTTCTTC.